This T cell receptor beta chain was recorded in a study of blood T cell repertoires in COVID-19 (dated by TCRdb to about 2020). Looking at the study overall: Collaborator samples came from the United States, Italy and Spain and covered acute and convalescent phases of COVID-19. The material from the prospective study consisted of cDNA or gDNA derived from T cells, B-cell-depleted T cells, or PBMCs. Subjects who had been exposed to COVID-19, were actively infected with it, or had recovered from it provided the deeply sampled blood TCRbeta repertoires that made up the dataset. The repertoires were made available in a free public database intended to serve as a resource for research on the immune response to SARS-CoV-2. Samples were obtained from the ongoing ImmuneRACE study (first 160 participants) and from 1,000 to 1,500 subjects provided by 6 global collaborators. Where available, HLA class I and class II types were obtained from metadata supplied by the sample provider rather than from assay-based typing. A de-identified subject ID, COVID-19 status, age in years and sex were almost always included in the sample metadata. Points the paper makes about the study in general: Clinical and demographic metadata were provided uncurated, with the amount varying by source and participant.

This clone appeared a few times. The antigen it recognizes is unknown. Per-base quality was not reported, and no clone a single base away is much larger than it. Trimming removed 0 bases from V and 1 base from J, leaving 8 bases between the germline ends. Sequences SGHRS (CDR1) and YFSETQ (CDR2) are obtained from the germline V gene. There are 15 amino acids in the CDR3, from cysteine to phenylalanine inclusive. Only CDR3 DNA remains: 45 bases, in frame from the first base. At one collaborating source in Seattle, patients were enrolled during active infection and were followed longitudinally through the course of disease. Whole blood was collected in K2EDTA tubes by collaborating institutions according to the institutions' own protocols. For TCRbeta analysis, collaborator samples were shipped as frozen whole blood, as isolated PBMCs, or as DNA extracted from either sample type. TCRbeta CDR3 regions were amplified from genomic DNA by means of the immunoSEQ Assay, a bias-controlled multiplex PCR. The authors' analysis ran thus. Nucleated cell counts per sample were estimated from amplification of reference gene primers within the assay. To quantify the absolute abundance of each unique TCRbeta CDR3 rearrangement, sequence reads were collapsed and filtered. For each sample, productive Simpson clonality was calculated by taking the square root of Simpson's diversity index across productive rearrangements. The source is immuneACCESS, and TCRdb retained only in-frame sequences with V and J called. Part of the clones is not carried over; for the studies checked, unresolved V genes explain less than half of this, and the remainder is unexplained. That table supplies the V and J calls and clone size; D and trimming were determined from the DNA. The table for this sample lists about 180,000 clones; around 84% of them were counted only once. The top ten hold around 0.6% of the sample.

Sequencing was carried out using peripheral blood. The clonotype comes from a man aged 55 to 70 with COVID-19, enrolled during active disease. The receptor chain draws on TRBV5-1 and TRBJ1-3; a confident D gene designation cannot be given. The DNA sequence reads TGCGCCAGCAGCTTGGCCCAGTTATCTGGAAACACCATATATTTT. This gives the protein CASSLAQLSGNTIYF.